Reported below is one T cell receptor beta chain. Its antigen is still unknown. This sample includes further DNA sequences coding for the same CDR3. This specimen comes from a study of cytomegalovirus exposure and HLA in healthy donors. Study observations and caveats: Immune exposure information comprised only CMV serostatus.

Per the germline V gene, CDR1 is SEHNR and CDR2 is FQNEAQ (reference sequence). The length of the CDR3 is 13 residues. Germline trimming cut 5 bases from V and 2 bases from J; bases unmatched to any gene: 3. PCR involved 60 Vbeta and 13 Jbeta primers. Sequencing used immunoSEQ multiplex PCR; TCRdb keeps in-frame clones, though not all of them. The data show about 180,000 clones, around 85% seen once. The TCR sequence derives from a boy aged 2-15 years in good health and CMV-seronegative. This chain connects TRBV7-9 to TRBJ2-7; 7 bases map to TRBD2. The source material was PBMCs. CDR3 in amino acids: CASSPRGAYEQYF. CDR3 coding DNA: TGTGCCAGCAGCCCACGGGGGGCCTACGAGCAGTACTTC.